The T cell receptor (beta chain) under discussion was sequenced for a study of T-cell memory formation after mild COVID-19. The germline V and J ends were trimmed by 6 bases and 3 bases, with 11 bases remaining between them. This CDR3 contains 13 residues. TCRdb reprocessed the 5' RACE reads with MiXCR, giving one entry per CDR3 protein. This sample has 500,000 to 600,000 distinct CDR3 sequences, with about a sixth found just once. The chain carries TRBV12-3 or TRBV12-4 and TRBJ1-1; D uncertain. The sequence was collected from an adult woman who had mild COVID-19 (a few samples of this study predate the infection). Cell type and time point are not known. Sample: PBMCs or a T cell subset sorted from them (not recorded which). DNA for the CDR3: TGTGCCAGCAGAGCGATTGGGGACACTGAAGCTTTCTTT. Residues: CASRAIGDTEAFF.